This T cell receptor beta chain was sequenced during a study of cytomegalovirus exposure and HLA in healthy donors. Study-wide results and limits: A later analysis by the authors found several of the most significant clusters apparently linked to common viral pathogens. Productive status was seen about 87% or about 30% of the time for most TCR beta V segments in an earlier analysis. Other equally common chains were less clonally expanded than HLA-associated TCR beta chains, a later analysis showed. There were some V segments, including TRBV6-2 and TRBV6-3, excluded as indistinguishable.

This CDR3 region has 12 residues. The V gene's germline CDR1 is WSHSY and CDR2 SAAADI. V dropped 3 bases and J dropped 2 bases, with 4 bases sitting between them. Of note for this clone: Antigen unknown.

PCR primers comprised 60 Vbeta and 13 Jbeta primers. Sequencing was performed with immunoSEQ multiplex PCR; in TCRdb, only in-frame clones are kept and a portion is missing. The sample lists over 85,000 clones, 65% to 85% occurring once. The genes are TRBV10-2 and TRBJ1-2; no definite D call. The sample consisted of PBMCs. This sequence was found in a man in his forties in good health and CMV-seronegative. As DNA, the CDR3 is TGCGCCAGCAGTGACAGGAACTATGGCTACACCTTC. Its translation is CASSDRNYGYTF.